This entry concerns a single T cell receptor (beta chain). The data were obtained in a study of blood T cell repertoires in COVID-19. About the research overall: Recovery meant two consecutive negative NP/OP PCR tests, professional clearance, or resolved symptoms. Spain, Italy and the United States supplied samples that represented acute and convalescent COVID-19. Sample material is recorded as cDNA or gDNA derived from T cells, B-cell-depleted T cells, or PBMCs.

CDR1 is MNHEY, CDR2 SMNVEV, per germline (reference sequence). Between the trimmed V and J ends, which lost 5 bases and 4 bases, there was a span of 20 bases. The CDR3 length is 16 residues. Source study methods: Amplification of reference gene primers was used by the study to estimate nucleated cell counts. Profiled with immunoSEQ multiplex PCR; TCRdb holds only in-frame clones, not every one. V and J calls and clone size come straight from that table; D and trimming were deduced from the DNA. The table records roughly 150,000 clones, 84% of them present only once. Sequences were obtained from PBMCs or T cells enriched from blood (not recorded which). The clonotype originates from a man aged 50 to 60 in a cohort exposed to, infected with or recovered from COVID-19 (not recorded which). The chain couples TRBV27 to TRBJ1-1; D may be TRBD1 (6 bases). CDR3 bases: TGTGCCAGCAGTCGAACTGGGACACTTAAGGGCACTGAAGCTTTCTTT. This codes for CASSRTGTLKGTEAFF.